The 12 T cell receptor beta chains presented below share a single source sample, sequenced in a study of CD8 T cells in Susac syndrome. RNA in amounts of roughly 0.5 to 1 ug was reverse transcribed with random hexamers. TCRdb called the immunoSEQ multiplex PCR reads again in MiXCR, with one record for every CDR3 protein. Of more than 200,000 distinct CDR3 sequences in the sample, approximately 94% are singletons; the top ten hold roughly 0.14%. Sequencing was carried out using CD4+ T cells from PBMCs. Receptors were obtained from a human donor with Susac syndrome.

The J gene is TRBJ1-2, the V gene TRBV19; 8 bases are shared with TRBD1. This CDR3 region has 15 residues. V lost 8 bases, J lost 8 bases, and 16 bases stayed unmatched. Per germline, CDR1 LNHDA and CDR2 SQIVND (reference sequence). CDR3 in amino acids: CASRLRGRGLVGYTF. As DNA, the CDR3 is TGTGCCAGTCGACTACGGGGCAGGGGGCTGGTAGGCTACACCTTC. The variable domain in full, completed from reference TRBV19 and TRBJ1-2, reads DGGITQSPKYLFRKEGQNVTLSCEQNLNHDAMYWYRQDPGQGLRLIYYSQIVNDFQKGDIAEGYSVSREKKESFPLTVTSAQKNPTAFYLCASRLRGRGLVGYTFGSGTRLTVV.

The chain carries TRBV27 and TRBJ1-2, with D maybe TRBD1 (5 bases). This CDR3 spans 15 amino acids. CDR1 MNHEY and CDR2 SMNVEV come from the germline V gene (reference sequence). The V end was cut by 3 bases, the J end by 3 bases, with 14 bases between. CDR3 coding DNA: TGTGCCAGCAGTTTGGGCTGGCAGGGAGACTATGGCTACACCTTC. It encodes CASSLGWQGDYGYTF.

This clonotype was counted a few times. The V call is TRBV27, the J call TRBJ2-2; D not certain. The CDR3 contains 11 residues. Germline CDR1 MNHEY, CDR2 SMNVEV (reference sequence). Trimming removed 8 bases at V and 1 base at J, with 2 bases between. The CDR3 spells CASRNTGELFF. The CDR3 DNA is TGTGCCAGCCGGAACACCGGGGAGCTGTTTTTT.

The rearrangement links TRBV5-1 to TRBJ2-1; tentatively, D is TRBD1 or TRBD2 (7 bases each). Germline CDR1 and CDR2: SGHRS and YFSETQ. V was cut by 2 bases and J by 9 bases, with 15 bases left in between. The CDR3 loop spans 14 amino acids. CDR3 sequence: CASSFYRGGVEQFF. Written as DNA, the CDR3 is TGCGCCAGCAGCTTTTACAGGGGAGGGGTTGAGCAGTTCTTC.

The chain carries TRBV6-1 and TRBJ2-3; 7 nucleotides agree with TRBD2. The CDR3 consists of 13 residues. Germline V gives CDR1 MNHNS, CDR2 SASEGT. The V and J ends lost 7 bases and 3 bases, in that order; junction bases with no gene match: 4. Here the CDR3 DNA reads TGTGCCAGCAATAAGCGGGGTACAGATACGCAGTATTTT. Residues: CASNKRGTDTQYF.

The CDR3 nucleotides read TGTGCCTGGAAGGCCACGGACTCTGGAAACACCATATATTTT. Protein sequence: CAWKATDSGNTIYF. The gene calls are TRBV30 and TRBJ1-3; D uncertain. V gave up 4 bases and J gave up 0 bases, with 10 bases separating them. The germline gives CDR1 GTSNPN, CDR2 SVGIG (reference sequence). CDR3 length equals 14 residues. Using reference TRBV30 and TRBJ1-3 for the parts outside the CDR3, the full variable domain is SQTIHQWPATLVQPVGSPLSLECTVEGTSNPNLYWYRQAAGRGLQLLFYSVGIGQISSEVPQNLSASRPQDRQFILSSKKLLLSDSGFYLCAWKATDSGNTIYFGEGSWLTVV.

The chain couples TRBV29-1 to TRBJ2-2; no clear D gene. Germline V lookup: CDR1 SQVTM, CDR2 ANQGSEA. Between the trimmed V and J ends, which lost 5 bases and 6 bases, there was a span of 4 bases. The CDR3 spans 10 residues. The CDR3 DNA follows: TGCAGCGTTCAGGCCGGGGAGCTGTTTTTT. Encoded protein: CSVQAGELFF.

The V call is TRBV14, the J call TRBJ2-7, with D unresolved. Trimming cost V 4 bases and J 1 base, with 8 bases left between them. The length of the CDR3 is 13 residues. Germline assignment: CDR1 SGHDN and CDR2 FVKESK. The CDR3 bases are TGTGCCAGCAGCCCTATATGGTCCTACGAGCAGTACTTC. Protein product: CASSPIWSYEQYF.

The genes are TRBV11-2 and TRBJ2-5; D is possibly TRBD2 (7 bases). Germline lookup yields CDR1 SGHAT and CDR2 FQNNGV. Trimming left V 4 bases short and J 4 bases short, with 19 bases between. This CDR3 has 16 amino acids. CDR3 residues: CASSSQLGGRSETQYF. The CDR3 DNA reads TGTGCCAGCAGCTCCCAATTGGGGGGGCGGTCAGAGACCCAGTACTTC.

V and J are TRBV7-9 and TRBJ2-6; D not certain. Germline CDR1 SEHNR, CDR2 FQNEAQ (reference sequence). The CDR3 loop spans 15 amino acids. Deletions cut 5 bases from V and 4 bases from J, with 12 bases between. The CDR3 DNA is TGTGCCAGCAGCCCACTGTCCGGGGGGGCCAACGTCCTGACTTTC. This codes for CASSPLSGGANVLTF. The entire variable domain, with the rest obtained from reference TRBV7-9 and TRBJ2-6, is as follows: DTGVSQNPRHKITKRGQNVTFRCDPISEHNRLYWYRQTLGQGPEFLTYFQNEAQLEKSRLLSDRFSAERPKGSFSTLEIQRTEQGDSAMYLCASSPLSGGANVLTFGAGSRLTVL.

V and J are TRBV20-1 and TRBJ1-2, with 7 bases aligning to TRBD1. Germline V gives CDR1 DFQATT, CDR2 SNEGSKA (reference sequence). The CDR3 runs 10 residues. Unmatched junction bases numbered 0, after V lost 4 bases and J lost 7 bases. The CDR3 nucleotides are TGCAGTGCTACAGGGGGTGGCTACACCTTC. Its translation: CSATGGGYTF.

V usage is TRBV20-1 and J usage is TRBJ2-5, with a weak D call TRBD2 (7 bases). The germline gives CDR1 DFQATT, CDR2 SNEGSKA (reference sequence). The CDR3 contains 13 residues. V lost 5 bases and J 5 bases, leaving 15 bases between the germline ends. The CDR3: CSAGRARGETQYF. DNA for the CDR3: TGCAGTGCTGGGAGGGCAAGGGGGGAGACCCAGTACTTC.